The entry below gives a single T cell receptor (beta chain) sequence along with its context. Through a sample-barcoded 5' primer and a J-beta primer mix, a second PCR was run for about 6 to 12 cycles. Through a template-switch adaptor with 12 random nucleotides, each cDNA molecule received a tag. TCRdb passed the 5' RACE reads through MiXCR, listing each CDR3 protein once. This table has about 1,400,000 distinct CDR3 sequences, approximately 40% appearing once. The data were obtained in a study of blood T cells in healthy people across ages. On the study more broadly: Per two T cells, template switching captured roughly one barcoded beta molecule.

Each sample yielded at least 6 million isolated PBMCs. Every sample gave at least 5 micrograms of total RNA when it was extracted. The sequenced sample consisted of blood. The source of this sequence is a woman aged 18-29 years in good health.

The CDR3 DNA reads as TGTGCCAGCAGCTTCTTGCCCCACAATGAGCAGTTCTTC. This gives the protein CASSFLPHNEQFF. This chain connects TRBV7-9 to TRBJ2-1; no reliable D call. V was pared by 3 bases and J by 5 bases, with 8 bases between. The CDR3 is 13 residues long. Germline V CDR1 and CDR2: SEHNR, FQNEAQ (reference sequence).